This record concerns one T cell receptor (beta chain) sequence. Antigen unknown. CDR3 length equals 12 residues. Per the germline V gene, CDR1 is MNHEY and CDR2 is SVGAGI. The V and J ends lost 5 bases and 7 bases respectively, with 8 bases between them. These data are taken from a study of PD-L1 blockade in urothelial cancer. Repertoires were generated with immunoSEQ multiplex PCR, while TCRdb's copy carries only in-frame clones and drops some. The repertoire holds about 44,000 clones, with roughly four fifths as singletons. Notes on the study in general: Tumor-associated clones in the blood of durable-benefit patients grew more at 3 weeks.

The chain links TRBV6-5 to TRBJ2-2, with D unresolved. This receptor was taken from a man in his sixties or seventies with urothelial cancer. The starting material was PBMCs, obtained around atezolizumab (anti-PD-L1) treatment. The CDR3 nucleotides read TGTGCCAGCAGTCCGAGTCGCGGGGAGCTGTTTTTT. Amino acid sequence: CASSPSRGELFF.